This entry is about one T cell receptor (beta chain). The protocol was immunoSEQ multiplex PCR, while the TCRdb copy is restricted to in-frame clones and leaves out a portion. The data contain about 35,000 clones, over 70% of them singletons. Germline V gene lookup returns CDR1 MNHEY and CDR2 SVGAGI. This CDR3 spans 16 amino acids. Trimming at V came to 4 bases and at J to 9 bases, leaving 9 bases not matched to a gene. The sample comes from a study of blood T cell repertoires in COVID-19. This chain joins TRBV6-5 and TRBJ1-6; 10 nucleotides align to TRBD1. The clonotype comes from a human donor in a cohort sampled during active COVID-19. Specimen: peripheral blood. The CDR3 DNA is TGTGCCAGCAGTTTGAGATCGGGACAGGGGAGTTCACCCCTCCACTTT. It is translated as CASSLRSGQGSSPLHF.